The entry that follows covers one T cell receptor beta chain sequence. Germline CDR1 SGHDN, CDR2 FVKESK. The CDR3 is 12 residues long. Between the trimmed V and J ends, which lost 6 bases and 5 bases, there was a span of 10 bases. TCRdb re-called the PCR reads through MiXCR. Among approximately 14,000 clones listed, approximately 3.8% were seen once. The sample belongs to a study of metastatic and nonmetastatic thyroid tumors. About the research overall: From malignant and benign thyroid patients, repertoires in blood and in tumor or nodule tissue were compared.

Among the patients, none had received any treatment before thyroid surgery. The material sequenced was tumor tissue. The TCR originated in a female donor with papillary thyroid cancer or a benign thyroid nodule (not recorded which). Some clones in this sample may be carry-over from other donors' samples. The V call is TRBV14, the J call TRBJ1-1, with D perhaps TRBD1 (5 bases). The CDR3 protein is CASSEGLTEAFF. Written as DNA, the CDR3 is TGTGCCAGCAGTGAGGGGTTGACTGAAGCTTTCTTT.